The clone carrying this T cell receptor (beta chain) came up many times. Its antigen is still unknown. This record comes from a study of glioma-infiltrating T cells. General study findings and limits: Very few CDR3 sequences were shared between tissue and blood.

This CDR3 has 15 amino acids. From germline, CDR1 is SGHVS and CDR2 FQNEAQ. V lost 6 bases and J lost 1, with 13 bases in between. TCR alpha and beta CDR3 regions were amplified from RNA using iRepertoire nested multiplex PCR. TCRdb re-analysed the multiplex PCR reads in MiXCR, keeping a single row per CDR3 protein. The table lists approximately 120,000 distinct CDR3 sequences, around 23% of them singletons, with roughly 15% in the top ten. The chain uses TRBV7-8 and TRBJ2-1; TRBD2 might be the D (5 bases). What was sequenced was glioma tissue, nonneoplastic brain tissue, or PBMCs (not recorded which). This clonotype was sampled from a human donor with low-grade glioma or glioblastoma, undergoing nonglioma brain surgery, or in good health (not recorded which). The CDR3 here is CASSSITGSYNEQFF. The CDR3 coding sequence is TGTGCCAGCAGTAGTATAACGGGGTCCTACAATGAGCAGTTCTTC.